Listed below are T cell receptor beta chains from one sample, sequenced in a study of vaccination and CD4 T cells after COVID-19. These receptors are not linked to any known antigen. TCRdb used MiXCR to reprocess the PCR reads, holding one entry per CDR3 protein. The profile covers over 10,000 distinct CDR3 sequences, with approximately 60% appearing a single time and approximately 12% taken by the ten largest. Source material: CD4+ T cells from blood, cultured in vitro. Receptor source: a human donor who had recovered from COVID-19. The CDR3 runs from the conserved cysteine through the conserved F or W. Each record gives: clone size, V gene, D gene, J gene, CDR3 protein, CDR3 DNA. D genes are given only for firm matches. Size is stated for part of the rows, as once, few or many counts, or as a class when the clone is expanded.

abundance: large
v_gene: TRBV12-3/TRBV12-4
d_gene: NA
j_gene: TRBJ1-1
CDR3aa: CASSFLQGGRAFF
CDR3nt: TGTGCCAGCAGCTTCCTACAAGGAGGGAGGGCTTTCTTT

abundance: few
v_gene: TRBV15
d_gene: TRBD2
j_gene: TRBJ2-6
CDR3aa: CATSRGPVGRGYSGANVLTF
CDR3nt: TGTGCCACCAGCAGAGGACCCGTCGGGAGGGGGTACTCTGGGGCCAACGTCCTGACTTTC

abundance: NA
v_gene: TRBV12-3/TRBV12-4
d_gene: TRBD1
j_gene: TRBJ1-5
CDR3aa: CASRGTGTQPQHF
CDR3nt: TGTGCCAGCAGAGGGACAGGGACTCAGCCCCAGCATTTT

abundance: few
v_gene: TRBV10-3
d_gene: TRBD2
j_gene: TRBJ2-7
CDR3aa: CAISDSSGRAYEQYF
CDR3nt: TGTGCCATCAGTGATTCCAGCGGGAGGGCCTACGAGCAGTACTTC

abundance: few
v_gene: TRBV6-1
d_gene: TRBD2
j_gene: TRBJ2-7
CDR3aa: CATTPERGPYEQYF
CDR3nt: TGTGCCACTACACCAGAGCGGGGCCCCTACGAGCAGTACTTC

abundance: NA
v_gene: TRBV20-1
d_gene: TRBD2
j_gene: TRBJ2-1
CDR3aa: CSARVNSGNYNEQFF
CDR3nt: TGCAGTGCTAGAGTAAACAGCGGGAATTACAATGAGCAGTTCTTC

abundance: NA
v_gene: TRBV20-1
d_gene: TRBD2
j_gene: TRBJ2-2
CDR3aa: CSATGGGTNTGELFF
CDR3nt: TGCAGTGCCACGGGAGGCGGAACGAACACCGGGGAGCTGTTTTTT

abundance: NA
v_gene: TRBV14
d_gene: NA
j_gene: TRBJ2-7
CDR3aa: CASSQRASAATYEQYF
CDR3nt: TGTGCCAGCAGCCAACGTGCTTCCGCAGCGACCTACGAGCAGTACTTC

abundance: NA
v_gene: TRBV7-8
d_gene: TRBD1
j_gene: TRBJ1-3
CDR3aa: CASSLTGGRGNTIYF
CDR3nt: TGTGCCAGCAGCTTGACAGGGGGCCGTGGAAACACCATATATTTT

abundance: few
v_gene: TRBV19
d_gene: NA
j_gene: TRBJ1-5
CDR3aa: CASSIRGRGLNDQPQHF
CDR3nt: TGTGCCAGTAGTATTAGAGGGAGAGGCCTAAACGATCAGCCCCAGCATTTT

abundance: few
v_gene: TRBV2
d_gene: NA
j_gene: TRBJ2-3
CDR3aa: CASSDQGPDTQYF
CDR3nt: TGTGCCAGCAGTGACCAGGGCCCAGATACGCAGTATTTT

abundance: NA
v_gene: TRBV10-3
d_gene: TRBD1
j_gene: TRBJ2-3
CDR3aa: CAIRHDRGPTDTQYF
CDR3nt: TGTGCCATCAGACACGACAGGGGTCCTACAGATACGCAGTATTTT

abundance: NA
v_gene: TRBV2
d_gene: NA
j_gene: TRBJ2-7
CDR3aa: CASSELTGGNEQYF
CDR3nt: TGTGCCAGCAGTGAATTGACAGGAGGCAACGAGCAGTACTTC

abundance: medium-sized
v_gene: TRBV20-1
d_gene: NA
j_gene: TRBJ2-5
CDR3aa: CSARASEFRETQYF
CDR3nt: TGCAGTGCTAGGGCTAGCGAGTTTCGAGAGACCCAGTACTTC

abundance: few
v_gene: TRBV7-9
d_gene: NA
j_gene: TRBJ1-5
CDR3aa: CASSPTDSNQPQHF
CDR3nt: TGTGCCAGCAGCCCTACGGATAGCAATCAGCCCCAGCATTTT

abundance: NA
v_gene: TRBV27
d_gene: NA
j_gene: TRBJ1-2
CDR3aa: CASSRSGDNYGYTF
CDR3nt: TGTGCCAGCAGTCGATCAGGAGACAACTATGGCTACACCTTC

abundance: few
v_gene: TRBV6-1
d_gene: TRBD1
j_gene: TRBJ1-5
CDR3aa: CASRPGQGYNQPQHF
CDR3nt: TGTGCCAGCAGACCGGGACAGGGCTACAATCAGCCCCAGCATTTT

abundance: NA
v_gene: TRBV5-1
d_gene: TRBD2
j_gene: TRBJ2-1
CDR3aa: CASSLGLAASEQFF
CDR3nt: TGCGCCAGCAGCTTGGGACTAGCGGCGAGTGAGCAGTTCTTC

abundance: few
v_gene: TRBV10-1
d_gene: TRBD1
j_gene: TRBJ1-3
CDR3aa: CATHPGQAIGNTIYF
CDR3nt: TGCGCCACGCATCCCGGACAGGCAATTGGAAACACCATATATTTT

abundance: once
v_gene: TRBV7-7
d_gene: NA
j_gene: TRBJ2-5
CDR3aa: CASSFVAGSKETQYF
CDR3nt: TGTGCTAGCAGCTTTGTGGCGGGGAGCAAAGAGACCCAGTACTTC

abundance: once
v_gene: TRBV12-3/TRBV12-4
d_gene: TRBD1
j_gene: TRBJ2-7
CDR3aa: CASSPQPRDREDF
CDR3nt: TGTGCCAGCAGTCCTCAACCCCGGGACAGGGAGGACTTC

abundance: NA
v_gene: TRBV14
d_gene: TRBD1
j_gene: TRBJ2-7
CDR3aa: CASSRQGLEQYF
CDR3nt: TGTGCCAGCAGCCGACAGGGGCTCGAGCAGTACTTC

abundance: few
v_gene: TRBV20-1
d_gene: TRBD2
j_gene: TRBJ2-3
CDR3aa: CSYQLAVRTDTQYF
CDR3nt: TGCAGTTACCAGCTAGCGGTGAGAACAGATACGCAGTATTTT

abundance: NA
v_gene: TRBV11-2
d_gene: NA
j_gene: TRBJ1-1
CDR3aa: CASSPFTEAFF
CDR3nt: TGTGCCAGCAGTCCCTTTACTGAAGCTTTCTTT

abundance: NA
v_gene: TRBV7-3
d_gene: NA
j_gene: TRBJ2-3
CDR3aa: CASSPRGSRSSTDTQYF
CDR3nt: TGTGCCAGCAGCCCGCGGGGTTCGCGGTCTAGCACAGATACGCAGTATTTT

abundance: once
v_gene: TRBV28
d_gene: NA
j_gene: TRBJ2-7
CDR3aa: CASSSPTSSTYEQYF
CDR3nt: TGTGCCAGCAGTTCCCCAACTTCGTCAACCTACGAGCAGTACTTC

abundance: few
v_gene: TRBV12-3/TRBV12-4
d_gene: NA
j_gene: TRBJ1-5
CDR3aa: CASSFTGNQPQHF
CDR3nt: TGTGCCAGCAGTTTTACAGGAAATCAGCCCCAGCATTTT

abundance: NA
v_gene: TRBV1
d_gene: NA
j_gene: TRBJ1-6
CDR3aa: CTSSLDRDWNSPLHF
CDR3nt: TGCACCAGCAGCCTAGACAGGGACTGGAATTCACCCCTCCACTTT